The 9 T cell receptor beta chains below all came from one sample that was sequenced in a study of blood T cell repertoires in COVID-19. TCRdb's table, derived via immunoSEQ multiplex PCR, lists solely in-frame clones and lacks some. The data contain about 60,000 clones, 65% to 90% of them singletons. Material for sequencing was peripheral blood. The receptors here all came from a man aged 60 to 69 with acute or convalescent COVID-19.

The CDR3 region has the DNA TGTGCCAGCAGCCGTGGACAGGGAGGAACTGAAGCTTTCTTT. This encodes CASSRGQGGTEAFF. V gene TRBV27 combines with J gene TRBJ1-1, with 8 bases identical to TRBD1. In germline, CDR1 is MNHEY, CDR2 SMNVEV (reference sequence). V lost 6 bases, J lost 5 bases, and 8 bases stayed unmatched. CDR3 length: 14 amino acids.

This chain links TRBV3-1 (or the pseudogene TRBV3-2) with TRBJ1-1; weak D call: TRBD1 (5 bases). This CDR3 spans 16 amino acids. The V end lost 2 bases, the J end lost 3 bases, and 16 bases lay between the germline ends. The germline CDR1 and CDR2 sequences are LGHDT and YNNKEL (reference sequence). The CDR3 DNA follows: TGTGCCAGCAGCCAATCCCCAGGGTCTCGGTACACTGAAGCTTTCTTT. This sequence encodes CASSQSPGSRYTEAFF.

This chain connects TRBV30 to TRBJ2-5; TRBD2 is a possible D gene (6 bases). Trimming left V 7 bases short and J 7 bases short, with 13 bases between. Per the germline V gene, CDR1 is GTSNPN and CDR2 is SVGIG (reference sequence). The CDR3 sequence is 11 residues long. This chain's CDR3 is CASGPGGTQYF. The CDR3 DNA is TGTGCCTCGGGACCCGGGGGGACCCAGTACTTC.

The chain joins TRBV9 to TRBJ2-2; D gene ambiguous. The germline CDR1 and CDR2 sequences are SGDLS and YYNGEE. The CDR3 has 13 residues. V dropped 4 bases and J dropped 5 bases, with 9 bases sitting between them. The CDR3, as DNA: TGTGCCAGCAGCTTTGACACGACCGGGGAGCTGTTTTTT. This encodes CASSFDTTGELFF.

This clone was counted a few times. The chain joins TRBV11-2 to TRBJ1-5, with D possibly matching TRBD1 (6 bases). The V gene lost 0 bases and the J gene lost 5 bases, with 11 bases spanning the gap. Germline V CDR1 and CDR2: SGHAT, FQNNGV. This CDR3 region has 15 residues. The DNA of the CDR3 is TGTGCCAGCAGCTTAGATGGGAGGGGGGATCAGCCCCAGCATTTT. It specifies CASSLDGRGDQPQHF.

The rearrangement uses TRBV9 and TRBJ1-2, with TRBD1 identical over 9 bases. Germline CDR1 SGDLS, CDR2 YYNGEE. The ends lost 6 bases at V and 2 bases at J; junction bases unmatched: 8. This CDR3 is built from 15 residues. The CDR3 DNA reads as TGTGCCAGCAATAGCCGGGACAGGGCCAACTATGGCTACACCTTC. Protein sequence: CASNSRDRANYGYTF.

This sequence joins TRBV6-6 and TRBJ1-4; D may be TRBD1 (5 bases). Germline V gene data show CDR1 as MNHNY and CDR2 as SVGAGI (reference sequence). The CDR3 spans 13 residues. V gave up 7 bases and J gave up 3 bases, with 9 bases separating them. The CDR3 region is CASNDSPNEKLFF. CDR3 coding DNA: TGTGCCAGCAATGACAGCCCTAATGAAAAACTGTTTTTT.

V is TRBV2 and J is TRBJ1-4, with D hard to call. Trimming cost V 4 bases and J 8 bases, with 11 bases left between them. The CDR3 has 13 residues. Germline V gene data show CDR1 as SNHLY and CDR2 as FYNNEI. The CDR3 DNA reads TGTGCCAGCAGTGCCTCCGAGGGAGAAAAACTGTTTTTT. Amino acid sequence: CASSASEGEKLFF.

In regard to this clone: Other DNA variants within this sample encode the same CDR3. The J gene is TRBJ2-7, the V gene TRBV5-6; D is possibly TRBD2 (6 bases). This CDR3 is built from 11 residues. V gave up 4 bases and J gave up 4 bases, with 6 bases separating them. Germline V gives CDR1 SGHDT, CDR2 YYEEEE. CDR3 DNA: TGTGCCAGCAGCCGGGAGTACGAGCAGTACTTC. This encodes CASSREYEQYF.